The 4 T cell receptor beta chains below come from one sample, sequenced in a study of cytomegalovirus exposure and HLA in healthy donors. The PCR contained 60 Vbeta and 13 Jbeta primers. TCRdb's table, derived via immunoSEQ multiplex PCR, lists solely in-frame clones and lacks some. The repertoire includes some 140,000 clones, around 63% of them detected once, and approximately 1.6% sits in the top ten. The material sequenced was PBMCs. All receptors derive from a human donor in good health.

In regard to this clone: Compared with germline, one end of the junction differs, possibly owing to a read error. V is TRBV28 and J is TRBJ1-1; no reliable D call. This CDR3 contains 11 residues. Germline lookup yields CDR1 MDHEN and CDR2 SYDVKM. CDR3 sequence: CASSLEEMWWF. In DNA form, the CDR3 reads TGTGCCAGCAGTTTAGAGGAGATGTGGTGGTTT.

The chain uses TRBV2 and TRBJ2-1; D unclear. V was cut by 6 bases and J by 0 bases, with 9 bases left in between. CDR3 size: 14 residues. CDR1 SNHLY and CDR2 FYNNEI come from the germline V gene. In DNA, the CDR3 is TGTGCCAGCAGCGGGTCTGCCTCCTACAATGAGCAGTTCTTC. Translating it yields CASSGSASYNEQFF.

The CDR3 DNA reads as TGTGCCAGCAGCTCAGACCGGGGGGGCACAGATACGCAGTATTTT. This translates into CASSSDRGGTDTQYF. This rearrangement joins TRBV7-2 to TRBJ2-3; 7 nucleotides agree with TRBD2. After removal of 4 bases from V and 1 base from J, the junction contained 5 bases not matched to a gene. The length of the CDR3 is 15 residues. Germline CDR1 is SGHTA and CDR2 is FQGNSA.

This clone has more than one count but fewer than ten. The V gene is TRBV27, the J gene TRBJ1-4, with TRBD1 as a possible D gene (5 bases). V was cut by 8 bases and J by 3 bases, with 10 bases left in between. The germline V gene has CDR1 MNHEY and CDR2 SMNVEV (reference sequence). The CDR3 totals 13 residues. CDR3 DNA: TGTGCCAGCCCCAGGGAGGCTAATGAAAAACTGTTTTTT. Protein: CASPREANEKLFF.